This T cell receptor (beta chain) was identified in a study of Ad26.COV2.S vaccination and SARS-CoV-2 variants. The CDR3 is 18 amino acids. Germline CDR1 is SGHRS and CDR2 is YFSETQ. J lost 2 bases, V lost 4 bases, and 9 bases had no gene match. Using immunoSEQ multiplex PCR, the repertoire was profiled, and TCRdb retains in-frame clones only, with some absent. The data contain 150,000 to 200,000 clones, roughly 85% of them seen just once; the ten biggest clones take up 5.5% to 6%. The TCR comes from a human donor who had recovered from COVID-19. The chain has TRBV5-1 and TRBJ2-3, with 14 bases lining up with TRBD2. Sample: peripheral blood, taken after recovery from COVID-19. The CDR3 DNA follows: TGCGCCAGCAGCACGGGACTAGCGGGAGTTCGTGACACAGATACGCAGTATTTT. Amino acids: CASSTGLAGVRDTDTQYF.